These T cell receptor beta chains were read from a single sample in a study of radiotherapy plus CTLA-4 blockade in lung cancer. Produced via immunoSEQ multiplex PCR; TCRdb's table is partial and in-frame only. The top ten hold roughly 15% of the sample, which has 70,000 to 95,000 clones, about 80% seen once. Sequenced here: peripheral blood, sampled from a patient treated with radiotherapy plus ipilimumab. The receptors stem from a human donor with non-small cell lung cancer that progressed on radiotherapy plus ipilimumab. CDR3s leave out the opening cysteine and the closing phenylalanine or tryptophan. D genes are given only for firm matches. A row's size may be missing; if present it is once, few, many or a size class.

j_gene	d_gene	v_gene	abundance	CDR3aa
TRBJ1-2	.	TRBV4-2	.	ASSQVEGSAAFRGYT
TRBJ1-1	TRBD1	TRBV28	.	ASSLDRVNTEAF
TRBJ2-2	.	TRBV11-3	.	ASSLDRPTGELF
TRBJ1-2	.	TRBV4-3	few	ASSPQGTYGYT
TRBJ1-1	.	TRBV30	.	AWSVLGGGAF
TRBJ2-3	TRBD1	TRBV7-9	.	ASSPTRTGETDTQY
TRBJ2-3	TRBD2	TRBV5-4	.	ASSSRIAGGWHTQY
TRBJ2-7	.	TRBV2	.	ASSFSYEQY
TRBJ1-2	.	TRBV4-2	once	ASSPKTGRDYGYT
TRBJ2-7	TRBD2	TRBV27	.	ASGLGLAGFSYEQY
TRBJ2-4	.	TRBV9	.	ASSVGRAGENIQY
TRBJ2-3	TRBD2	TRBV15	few	ATDERGLGNTQY
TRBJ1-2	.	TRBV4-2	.	ASSQDRSRVYDGYT
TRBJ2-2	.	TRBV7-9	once	ASSLEVAVNTGELF
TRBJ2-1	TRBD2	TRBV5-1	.	ASSWSSGSTHEQF
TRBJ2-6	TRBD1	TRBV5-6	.	ASSNRDRGIYGANVLT
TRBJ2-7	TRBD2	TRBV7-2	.	ASSSGTTPYEQY
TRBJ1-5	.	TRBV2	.	ASSRGAMGQPQH
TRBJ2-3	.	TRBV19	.	ATRTSGLGTDTQY
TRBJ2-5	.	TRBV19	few	ASLGFGEGETQY
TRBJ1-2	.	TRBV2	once	AGWGRGGYT
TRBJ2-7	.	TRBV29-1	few	SVSGVGFEQY
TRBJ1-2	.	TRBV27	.	ASSSVLGRGWEENYGYT
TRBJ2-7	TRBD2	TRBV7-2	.	ASSSPGLAGLEQY
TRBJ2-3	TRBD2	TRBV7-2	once	ASSSRSRGVTDTQY
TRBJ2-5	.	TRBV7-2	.	ASSPDTQETQY
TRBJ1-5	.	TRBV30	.	AWSAPGGSNQPQH
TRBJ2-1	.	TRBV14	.	ASSPGQPRTEQF
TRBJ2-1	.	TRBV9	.	ASSVFGNEQF
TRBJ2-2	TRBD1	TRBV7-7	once	ASRINRGNTGELF
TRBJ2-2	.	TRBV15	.	ATSRDRGNTGELF
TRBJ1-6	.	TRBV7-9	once	ASSPNSNSPLH
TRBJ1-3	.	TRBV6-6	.	ASLGLSGNTIY
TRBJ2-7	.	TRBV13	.	ASSALDRDYEQY
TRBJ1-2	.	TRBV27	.	ASRRAPSMYGYT
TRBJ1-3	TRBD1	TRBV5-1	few	ASSYGQGDTIY
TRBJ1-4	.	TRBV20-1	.	SASRNEKLF
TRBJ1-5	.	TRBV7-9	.	ASSHGQAAQH
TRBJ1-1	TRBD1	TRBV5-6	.	ASSSWTGLGTEAF
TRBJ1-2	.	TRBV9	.	ASSVEPGPLNYGYT
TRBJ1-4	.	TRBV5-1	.	ASSNPGGVREKLF
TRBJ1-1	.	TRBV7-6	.	ASSTRGRNTEAF
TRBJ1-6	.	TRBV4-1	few	ASSQDPQGYNSPLH